Here is one TCR beta chain with its context. This record comes from a study of control samples from healthy donors and cancer patients. Assay: immunoSEQ multiplex PCR; the TCRdb copy retains only in-frame clones and omits some. The table has 60,000 to 75,000 clones, roughly 85% seen once. This clonotype was sampled from a man in his forties in good health. The sequenced material came from blood.

CDR3 nucleotides: TGCGCCAGCAGCTTGGCCTTAGGGGCAGGAAGATTGATGAACACTGAAGCTTTCTTT. Translating it yields CASSLALGAGRLMNTEAFF. This chain connects TRBV5-1 to TRBJ1-1; D is perhaps TRBD1 (5 bases). The CDR3 is made up of 19 amino acids. Per germline, CDR1 SGHRS and CDR2 YFSETQ. The ends were cut back, 0 bases at V and 0 bases at J, with 21 bases in the middle.